The 28 T cell receptor beta chains given below trace back to one sample, sequenced in a study of regulatory T cells in long-lasting Graves disease. Construction of TCR beta libraries relied on iRepertoire HTBI primers and on Arm-PCR targeting CDR3 regions. TCRdb re-called the multiplex PCR reads through MiXCR, storing one row per CDR3 protein. The table lists approximately 440,000 distinct CDR3 sequences, 23% of them singletons. Time point in this sample: persistent/refractory GD, antithyroid drugs over 5 years with positive TRAb. RNA isolated from PBMCs was used to make the TCR library. Sequencing was performed on peripheral blood mononuclear cells (PBMCs), taken when the disease was refractory, from a patient treated with antithyroid drugs. These receptors came from a female donor with Graves disease.

This clonotype showed up many times. V usage is TRBV2 and J usage is TRBJ2-2; D not certain. The CDR3 extends over 15 amino acids. From germline, CDR1 is SNHLY and CDR2 FYNNEI. The germline V and J ends were trimmed by 3 bases and 0 bases, with 8 bases remaining between them. The CDR3 loop reads CASSDRSANTGELFF. CDR3 bases: TGTGCCAGCAGTGATCGGTCCGCGAACACCGGGGAGCTGTTTTTT.

This clonotype was counted ten times or more. The V call is TRBV28, the J call TRBJ2-7, with D maybe TRBD2 (6 bases). Germline assignment: CDR1 MDHEN and CDR2 SYDVKM. The V gene lost 11 bases and the J gene lost 2 bases, with 16 bases spanning the gap. The CDR3 covers 13 residues. CDR3 sequence: CAGRGISTYEQYF. The DNA for the CDR3 is TGTGCCGGCCGGGGGATCTCGACCTACGAGCAGTACTTC.

The gene calls are TRBV15 and TRBJ2-7, with D hard to call. The V end lost 1 base, the J end lost 3 bases, and 13 bases lay between the germline ends. Germline CDR1 is LNHNV and CDR2 is YYDKDF (reference sequence). The CDR3 has 15 amino acids. The CDR3 DNA reads as TGTGCCACCAGCAGAGGGAAGGCTCTTAACTACGAGCAGTACTTC. Its protein product is CATSRGKALNYEQYF.

The V and J genes are TRBV4-3 and TRBJ1-5, with 9 bases identical to TRBD1. Trimming took 0 bases from V and 6 from J; bases not matched to a gene: 9. This CDR3 comprises 17 residues. Germline V CDR1 and CDR2: LGHNA, YSLEER. The CDR3 sequence: CASSQDLTTGGGQPQHF. In DNA, the CDR3 is TGCGCCAGCAGCCAAGACCTTACAACAGGGGGCGGTCAGCCCCAGCATTTT.

The chain is built from TRBV5-1 and TRBJ2-7, with TRBD1 matching over 8 bases. J gave up 0 bases and V 3 bases, and 8 bases lay outside the gene matches. Germline values: CDR1 SGHRS, CDR2 YFSETQ. The CDR3 totals 16 residues. CDR3 nucleotide sequence: TGCGCCAGCAGCTACTCTTGGACAGGGAGCTCCTACGAGCAGTACTTC. Translated: CASSYSWTGSSYEQYF. The variable domain in full, with the rest retrieved from reference TRBV5-1 and TRBJ2-7, is KAGVTQTPRYLIKTRGQQVTLSCSPISGHRSVSWYQQTPGQGLQFLFEYFSETQRNKGNFPGRFSGRQFSNSRSEMNVSTLELGDSALYLCASSYSWTGSSYEQYFGPGTRLTVT.

This clonotype was detected many times. The V call is TRBV20-1, the J call TRBJ2-1; TRBD2 agrees at 14 bases. Germline V gives CDR1 DFQATT, CDR2 SNEGSKA (reference sequence). V dropped 4 bases and J dropped 0; count of bases not matched to a gene: 5. This CDR3 contains 17 residues. CDR3 nucleotide sequence: TGCAGTGCTATGGGACTAGCGGGAGCTCGCTCCTACAATGAGCAGTTCTTC. The encoded protein is CSAMGLAGARSYNEQFF.

The CDR3 region has the DNA TGTGCCAGCAGTTCAGAGGGGGCTGGAAACACCATATATTTT. It is translated as CASSSEGAGNTIYF. The V and J genes are TRBV6-2 or TRBV6-3 and TRBJ1-3; D is possibly TRBD1 (6 bases). V was shortened by 4 bases and J by 2 bases, with 9 bases between the two germline ends. Germline V gene data show CDR1 as MNHEY and CDR2 as SVGEGT. The CDR3 contains 14 residues.

This chain joins TRBV20-1 and TRBJ2-6; D perhaps matches TRBD2 (5 bases). Germline loops: CDR1 DFQATT, CDR2 SNEGSKA (reference sequence). CDR3 length: 13 residues. The ends were cut back, 8 bases at V and 4 bases at J, with 12 bases in the middle. The CDR3, as DNA: TGCAGTTCGTTGAGGGCCGGGGCCAACGTCCTGACTTTC. Its protein is CSSLRAGANVLTF.

There are a few counts of this clonotype. The chain links TRBV7-3 to TRBJ2-5; either TRBD1 or TRBD2 may supply D (5 bases each). The CDR3 spans 15 residues. V gave up 5 bases and J gave up 1 base, with 14 bases separating them. Germline CDR1 and CDR2: SGHTA and FQGTGA. The CDR3 DNA reads as TGTGCCAGCAGCCCAGGGACGGCTGCCCAAGAGACCCAGTACTTC. It is translated as CASSPGTAAQETQYF.

The table lists this clonotype with many counts. Here the CDR3 reads CSVQGTNYGYTF. The CDR3 coding sequence is TGCAGCGTACAGGGTACTAACTATGGCTACACCTTC. The gene calls are TRBV29-1 and TRBJ1-2; tentatively, D is TRBD1 (6 bases). Germline V gene data show CDR1 as SQVTM and CDR2 as ANQGSEA. This CDR3 has 12 residues. The germline V and J ends were trimmed by 6 bases and 0 bases, with 8 bases remaining between them. Full variable domain (missing parts from reference TRBV29-1 and TRBJ1-2): SAVISQKPSRDICQRGTSLTIQCQVDSQVTMMFWYRQQPGQSLTLIATANQGSEATYESGFVIDKFPISRPNLTFSTLTVSNMSPEDSSIYLCSVQGTNYGYTFGSGTRLTVV.

Within the sample, this clonotype is medium-sized. The genes are TRBV2 and TRBJ2-6, with D unclear. Trimming took 5 bases from V and 1 from J, leaving 6 bases between them. The germline CDR1 and CDR2 sequences are SNHLY and FYNNEI. CDR3 length: 14 amino acids. CDR3 DNA sequence: TGTGCCAGCAGTCCCCAGTCTGGGGCCAACGTCCTGACTTTC. As protein: CASSPQSGANVLTF. Looking up the rest from reference TRBV2 and TRBJ2-6 gives the full variable domain: EPEVTQTPSHQVTQMGQEVILRCVPISNHLYFYWYRQILGQKVEFLVSFYNNEISEKSEIFDDQFSVERPDGSNFTLKIRSTKLEDSAMYFCASSPQSGANVLTFGAGSRLTVL.

This clonotype was seen more than once but under ten times. V and J are TRBV5-1 and TRBJ2-7, with D unclear. There are 14 residues in the CDR3. Trimming took off 0 bases at V and 3 bases at J, with 10 bases between the two ends. Per the germline V gene, CDR1 is SGHRS and CDR2 is YFSETQ. Here the CDR3 DNA reads TGCGCCAGCAGCTTGGTATATTCAGGCTACGAGCAGTACTTC. It encodes CASSLVYSGYEQYF.

This chain uses TRBV5-1 with TRBJ2-7; possible D gene TRBD2, 6 bases. The CDR3 contains 15 residues. V was trimmed by 0 bases and J by 3 bases, leaving 13 bases between them. Germline V gene lookup returns CDR1 SGHRS and CDR2 YFSETQ. CDR3: CASSLESGGYYEQYF. CDR3 nucleotide sequence: TGCGCCAGCAGCTTGGAGTCTGGGGGGTACTACGAGCAGTACTTC.

The chain recombines TRBV11-2 with TRBJ1-6; possible D gene TRBD1, 5 bases. Germline-derived CDR1 and CDR2 are SGHAT and FQNNGV. The CDR3 totals 13 residues. Trimming removed 5 bases from V and 10 bases from J, with 12 bases in between. The DNA for the CDR3 is TGTGCCAGCAGCCGGGGGGGTAACTCACCCCTCCACTTT. This encodes CASSRGGNSPLHF.

V is TRBV4-1 and J is TRBJ2-7; 7 nucleotides align to TRBD2. The germline V gene has CDR1 MGHRA and CDR2 YSYEKL. The CDR3 has 14 amino acids. With V trimmed by 5 bases and J by 0 bases, 4 bases remained unmatched. CDR3 amino acids: CASSALATSYEQYF. The CDR3 DNA is TGCGCCAGCAGCGCACTAGCGACCTCCTACGAGCAGTACTTC.

This clonotype has only a few counts. The junction and the germline gene differ at one end; a read error may be behind it. The chain carries TRBV6-1 and TRBJ1-6, with unresolved D. The CDR3 sequence is 15 residues long. Germline V lookup: CDR1 MNHNS, CDR2 SASEGT. The CDR3 spells CAGSDLTRSNSPLHF. In DNA form, the CDR3 reads TGTGCCGGCAGTGATCTTACAAGGAGTAATTCACCCCTCCACTTT.

This clonotype was seen at least ten times. The V and J genes are TRBV7-8 and TRBJ1-1; no definite D call. Trimming pared 5 bases from V and 6 bases from J, leaving 10 bases between. The germline CDR1 and CDR2 sequences are SGHVS and FQNEAQ. CDR3 size: 12 residues. CDR3 bases: TGTGCCAGCAGCGAAGGACGAGCTGAAGCTTTCTTT. It yields the protein CASSEGRAEAFF.

This clonotype was recorded at least ten times. The chain employs TRBV29-1 and TRBJ2-5; 10 positions agree with TRBD1. The CDR3 sequence is 15 residues long. Per the germline V gene, CDR1 is SQVTM and CDR2 is ANQGSEA. V dropped 4 bases and J dropped 5; count of bases not matched to a gene: 10. The CDR3 is CSVGGTGDPRETQYF. CDR3 DNA sequence: TGCAGCGTTGGCGGGACAGGGGACCCTCGTGAGACCCAGTACTTC. Full variable domain (remainder filled in from reference TRBV29-1 and TRBJ2-5): SAVISQKPSRDICQRGTSLTIQCQVDSQVTMMFWYRQQPGQSLTLIATANQGSEATYESGFVIDKFPISRPNLTFSTLTVSNMSPEDSSIYLCSVGGTGDPRETQYFGPGTRLLVL.

The rearrangement joins TRBV28 to TRBJ2-3; 14 nucleotides line up with TRBD2. The V segment lost 5 bases and the J segment 8 bases; nucleotides outside the gene matches: 9. There are 16 residues in the CDR3. Germline V lookup: CDR1 MDHEN, CDR2 SYDVKM. The CDR3 here is CASSRTSGRPLVTQYF. DNA for the CDR3: TGTGCCAGCAGTCGGACTAGCGGGAGGCCTCTTGTTACGCAGTATTTT. Together with reference TRBV28 and TRBJ2-3, the CDR3 gives the full variable domain: DVKVTQSSRYLVKRTGEKVFLECVQDMDHENMFWYRQDPGLGLRLIYFSYDVKMKEKGDIPEGYSVSREKKERFSLILESASTNQTSMYLCASSRTSGRPLVTQYFGPGTRLTVL.

V usage is TRBV28 and J usage is TRBJ1-1; 10 bases fit TRBD1. This CDR3 comprises 15 residues. V shed 6 bases, J shed 6 bases, and the junction held 10 bases outside the gene matches. CDR1 and CDR2 (germline): MDHEN, SYDVKM. DNA of the CDR3: TGTGCCAGCAGCCGTCCCGGGACAGGGGTCCCTGAAGCTTTCTTT. This codes for CASSRPGTGVPEAFF.

The CDR3 sequence: CASTGLAGVRNEQFF. CDR3 DNA sequence: TGTGCCAGCACGGGACTAGCGGGAGTAAGAAATGAGCAGTTCTTC. This sequence joins TRBV27 and TRBJ2-1; 14 bases are shared with TRBD2. V lost 7 bases and J lost 7; bases outside the gene matches: 6. From germline, CDR1 is MNHEY and CDR2 SMNVEV (reference sequence). The CDR3 spans 15 residues.

This chain connects TRBV28 to TRBJ1-5, with D unresolved. V lost 11 bases and J lost 0, with 14 bases in between. From germline, CDR1 is MDHEN and CDR2 SYDVKM. This CDR3 contains 14 residues. The CDR3 protein is CASLDRYSNQPQHF. In nucleotides, the CDR3 is TGTGCCTCTTTGGACCGGTATAGCAATCAGCCCCAGCATTTT.

The V gene is TRBV6-1, the J gene TRBJ1-1; D unresolved. The CDR3 is made up of 15 amino acids. The germline gives CDR1 MNHNS, CDR2 SASEGT. Trimming took off 11 bases at V and 3 bases at J, with 22 bases between the two ends. The chain's CDR3 is CAFSGLRRKDTEAFF. The DNA for the CDR3 is TGTGCCTTTTCCGGTTTAAGACGTAAGGACACTGAAGCTTTCTTT.

There are a few counts of this clonotype. The chain combines TRBV6-1 with TRBJ2-1; 13 nucleotides line up with TRBD2. The J segment lost 3 bases and the V segment lost 6 bases, leaving 5 bases of the junction unmatched. From germline, CDR1 is MNHNS and CDR2 SASEGT. This CDR3 spans 16 amino acids. CDR3: CASRLAGGPIYNEQFF. The CDR3 coding sequence is TGTGCCAGCAGACTAGCGGGAGGGCCCATCTACAATGAGCAGTTCTTC.

The rearrangement links TRBV6-2 or TRBV6-3 to TRBJ1-1, with D possibly matching TRBD1 (5 bases). Germline CDR1 MNHEY, CDR2 SVGEGT. The CDR3 extends over 12 amino acids. Deletions cut 6 bases from V and 6 bases from J, with 11 bases between. DNA for the CDR3: TGTGCCAGCAGGAGGGACTTCGCTGAAGCTTTCTTT. This translates into CASRRDFAEAFF.

This rearrangement joins TRBV6-5 to TRBJ1-4, with no clear D. The CDR3 totals 17 residues. Trimming stripped 4 bases from V and 5 bases from J, with 20 bases between. From germline, CDR1 is MNHEY and CDR2 SVGAGI. Here the CDR3 reads CASSLLPGLSFNEKLFF. The CDR3 coding sequence is TGTGCCAGCAGTTTGCTTCCGGGTCTCTCCTTCAATGAAAAACTGTTTTTT.

The table lists this clonotype with many counts. The V and J genes are TRBV2 and TRBJ1-3, with D hard to call. Trimming left V 5 bases short and J 0 bases short, with 14 bases between. Germline CDR1 is SNHLY and CDR2 is FYNNEI. There are 16 residues in the CDR3. The CDR3 region has the DNA TGTGCCAGCAGTACCGGGGAAGCCCACTCTGGAAACACCATATATTTT. Translating it yields CASSTGEAHSGNTIYF.

There are a few counts of this clonotype. The V call is TRBV4-1, the J call TRBJ2-7, with 7 nucleotides matching TRBD2. Trimming took 1 base from V and 6 from J; bases not matched to a gene: 6. The CDR3 is made up of 14 amino acids. The germline V gene has CDR1 MGHRA and CDR2 YSYEKL. CDR3 nucleotides: TGCGCCAGCAGCCAAGGCCGGGAGGACGTCGAGCAGTACTTC. This encodes CASSQGREDVEQYF.